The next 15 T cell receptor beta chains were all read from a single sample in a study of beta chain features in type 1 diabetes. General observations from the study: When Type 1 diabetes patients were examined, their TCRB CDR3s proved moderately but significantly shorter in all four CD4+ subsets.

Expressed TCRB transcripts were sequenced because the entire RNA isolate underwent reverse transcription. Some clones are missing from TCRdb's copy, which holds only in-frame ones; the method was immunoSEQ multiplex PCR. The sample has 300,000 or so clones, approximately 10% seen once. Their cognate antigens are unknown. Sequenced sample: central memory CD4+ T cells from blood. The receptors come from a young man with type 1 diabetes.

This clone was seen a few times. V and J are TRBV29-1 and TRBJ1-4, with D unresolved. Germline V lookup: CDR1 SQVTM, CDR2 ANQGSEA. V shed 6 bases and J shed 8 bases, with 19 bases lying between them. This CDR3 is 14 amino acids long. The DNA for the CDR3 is TGCAGCGTCTCTCCGGGCTCGCAGAGGGAAAAACTGTTTTTT. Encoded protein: CSVSPGSQREKLFF.

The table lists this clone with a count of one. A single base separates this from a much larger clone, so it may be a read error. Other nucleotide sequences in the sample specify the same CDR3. This CDR3 reads CASSFLAGGPETQYF. CDR3 DNA sequence: TGTGCCAGCAGCTTTCTAGCGGGGGGGCCGGAGACCCAGTACTTC. V and J are TRBV7-2 and TRBJ2-5; 12 bases fit TRBD2. Germline trimming cut 3 bases from V and 5 bases from J; bases unmatched to any gene: 4. This CDR3 contains 15 residues. Germline V lookup: CDR1 SGHTA, CDR2 FQGNSA.

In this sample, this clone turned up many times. CDR3 protein: CASSYGSVRDTQYF. CDR3 in DNA: TGTGCCAGCAGTTATGGCAGTGTGAGAGATACGCAGTATTTT. This chain links TRBV28 with TRBJ2-3; D unclear. The CDR3 extends over 14 amino acids. Trimming cost V 4 bases and J 5 bases, with 13 bases left between them. Germline CDR1 reads MDHEN; CDR2 reads SYDVKM.

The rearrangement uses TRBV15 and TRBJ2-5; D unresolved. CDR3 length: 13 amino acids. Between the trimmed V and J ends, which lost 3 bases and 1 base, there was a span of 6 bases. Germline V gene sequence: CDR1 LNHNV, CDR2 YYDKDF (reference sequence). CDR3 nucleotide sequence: TGTGCCACCAGCAGCCGAGGCCAAGAGACCCAGTACTTC. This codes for CATSSRGQETQYF.

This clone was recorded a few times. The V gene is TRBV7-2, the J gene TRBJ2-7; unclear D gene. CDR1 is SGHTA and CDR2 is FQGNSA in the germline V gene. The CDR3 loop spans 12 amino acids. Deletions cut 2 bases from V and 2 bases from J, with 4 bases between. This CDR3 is CASSLTPYEQYF. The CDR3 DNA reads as TGTGCCAGCAGCTTAACCCCCTACGAGCAGTACTTC.

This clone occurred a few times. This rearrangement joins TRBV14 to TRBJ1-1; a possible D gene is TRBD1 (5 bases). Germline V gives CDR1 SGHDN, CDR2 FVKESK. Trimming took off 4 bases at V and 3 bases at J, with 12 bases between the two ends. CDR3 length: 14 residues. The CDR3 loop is CASSLALGDTEAFF. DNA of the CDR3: TGTGCCAGCAGCCTCGCTCTAGGGGACACTGAAGCTTTCTTT.

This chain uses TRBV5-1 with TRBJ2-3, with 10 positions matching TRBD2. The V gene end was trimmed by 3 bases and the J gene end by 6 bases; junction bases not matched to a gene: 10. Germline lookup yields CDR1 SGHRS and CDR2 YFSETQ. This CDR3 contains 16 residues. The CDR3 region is CASSYGSGGFTDTQYF. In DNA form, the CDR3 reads TGCGCCAGCAGCTACGGTAGCGGGGGGTTCACGGATACGCAGTATTTT.

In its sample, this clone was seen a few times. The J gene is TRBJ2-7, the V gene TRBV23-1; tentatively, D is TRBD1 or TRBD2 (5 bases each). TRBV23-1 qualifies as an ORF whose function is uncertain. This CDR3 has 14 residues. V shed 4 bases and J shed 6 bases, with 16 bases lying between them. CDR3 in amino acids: CASSPPGTLPEQYF. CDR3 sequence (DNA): TGCGCCAGCAGTCCCCCCGGGACCCTGCCCGAGCAGTACTTC.

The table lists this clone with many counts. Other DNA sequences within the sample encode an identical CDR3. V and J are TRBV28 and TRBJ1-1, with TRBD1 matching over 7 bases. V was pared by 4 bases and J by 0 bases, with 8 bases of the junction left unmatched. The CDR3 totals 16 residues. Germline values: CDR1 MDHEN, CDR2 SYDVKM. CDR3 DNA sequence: TGTGCCAGCAGTTCGCCAGGGACAGCCATGAACACTGAAGCTTTCTTT. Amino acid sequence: CASSSPGTAMNTEAFF.

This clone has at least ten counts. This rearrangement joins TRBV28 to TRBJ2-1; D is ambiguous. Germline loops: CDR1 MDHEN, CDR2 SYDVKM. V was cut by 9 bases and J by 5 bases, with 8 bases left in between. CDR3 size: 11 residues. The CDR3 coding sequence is TGTGCCAGTAGTAATGACAATGAGCAGTTCTTC. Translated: CASSNDNEQFF.

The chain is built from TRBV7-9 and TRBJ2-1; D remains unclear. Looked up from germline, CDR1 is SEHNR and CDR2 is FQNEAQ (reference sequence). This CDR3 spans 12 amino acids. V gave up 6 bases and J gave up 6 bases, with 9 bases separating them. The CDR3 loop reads CASRPVGNEQFF. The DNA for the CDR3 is TGTGCCAGCAGACCGGTAGGCAATGAGCAGTTCTTC.

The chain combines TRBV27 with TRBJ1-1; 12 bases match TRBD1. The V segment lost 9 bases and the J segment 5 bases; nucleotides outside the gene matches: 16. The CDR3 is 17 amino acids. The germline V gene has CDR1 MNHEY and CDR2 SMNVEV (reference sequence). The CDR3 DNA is TGTGCCAGTAGAAGAGAGGGACAGGGGGCCGGCGGGACTGAAGCTTTCTTT. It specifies CASRREGQGAGGTEAFF.

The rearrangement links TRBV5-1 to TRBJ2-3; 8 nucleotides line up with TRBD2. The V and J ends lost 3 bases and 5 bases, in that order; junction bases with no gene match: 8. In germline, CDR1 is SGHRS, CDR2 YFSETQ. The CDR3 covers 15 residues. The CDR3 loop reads CASSYRGGDQDTQYF. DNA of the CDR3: TGCGCCAGCAGCTACCGGGGGGGCGACCAAGATACGCAGTATTTT.

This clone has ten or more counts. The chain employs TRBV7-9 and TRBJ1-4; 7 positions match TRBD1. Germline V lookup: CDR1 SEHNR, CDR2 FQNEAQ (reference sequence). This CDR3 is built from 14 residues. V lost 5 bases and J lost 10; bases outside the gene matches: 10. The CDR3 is CASSHDRAGGKLFF. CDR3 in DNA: TGTGCCAGCAGCCACGACAGGGCTGGAGGAAAACTGTTTTTT.

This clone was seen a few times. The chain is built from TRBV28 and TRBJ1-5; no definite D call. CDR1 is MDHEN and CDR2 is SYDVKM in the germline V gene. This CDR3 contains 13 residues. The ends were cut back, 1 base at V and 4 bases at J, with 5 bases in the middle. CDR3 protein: CASSLSVNQPQHF. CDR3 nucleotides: TGTGCCAGCAGTTTATCGGTGAATCAGCCCCAGCATTTT.